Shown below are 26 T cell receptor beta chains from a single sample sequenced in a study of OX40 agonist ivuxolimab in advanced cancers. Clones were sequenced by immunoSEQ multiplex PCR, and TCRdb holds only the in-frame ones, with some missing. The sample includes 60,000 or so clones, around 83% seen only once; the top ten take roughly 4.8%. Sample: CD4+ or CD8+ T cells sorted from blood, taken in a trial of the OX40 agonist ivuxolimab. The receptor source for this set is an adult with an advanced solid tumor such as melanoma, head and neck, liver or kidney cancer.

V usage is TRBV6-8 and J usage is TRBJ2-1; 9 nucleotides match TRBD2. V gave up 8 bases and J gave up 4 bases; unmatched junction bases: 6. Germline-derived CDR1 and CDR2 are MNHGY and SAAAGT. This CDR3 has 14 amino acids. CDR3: CASHGGRGYNEQFF. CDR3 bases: TGTGCCAGCCATGGCGGGAGGGGGTACAATGAGCAGTTCTTC.

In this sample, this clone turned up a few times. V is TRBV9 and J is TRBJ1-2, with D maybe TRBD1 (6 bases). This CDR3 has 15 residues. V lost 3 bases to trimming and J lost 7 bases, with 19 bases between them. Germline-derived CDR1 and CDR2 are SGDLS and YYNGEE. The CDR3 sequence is CASSGTRGTEGGYTF. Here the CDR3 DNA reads TGTGCCAGCAGCGGGACCAGGGGAACAGAGGGTGGCTACACCTTC.

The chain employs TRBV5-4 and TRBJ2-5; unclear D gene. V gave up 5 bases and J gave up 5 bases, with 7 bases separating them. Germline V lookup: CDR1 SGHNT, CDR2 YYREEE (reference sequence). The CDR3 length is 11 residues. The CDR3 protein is CASRNLETQYF. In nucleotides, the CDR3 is TGTGCCAGCAGGAACCTTGAGACCCAGTACTTC.

CDR3 in DNA: TGTGCCAGCAGCTTATATCGGCTACACAATGAGCAGTTCTTC. This encodes CASSLYRLHNEQFF. V gene TRBV7-3 combines with J gene TRBJ2-1, with D unresolved. This CDR3 contains 14 residues. With 2 bases removed from V and 5 bases from J, the gap between germline ends came to 10 bases. Looked up from germline, CDR1 is SGHTA and CDR2 is FQGTGA.

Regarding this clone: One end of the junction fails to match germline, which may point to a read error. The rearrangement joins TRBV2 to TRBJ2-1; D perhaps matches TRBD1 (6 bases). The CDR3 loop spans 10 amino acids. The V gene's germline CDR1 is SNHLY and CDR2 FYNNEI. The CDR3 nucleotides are TGTGCGAGCAGGGGTGTCGGTCTGTTCTTC. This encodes CASRGVGLFF.

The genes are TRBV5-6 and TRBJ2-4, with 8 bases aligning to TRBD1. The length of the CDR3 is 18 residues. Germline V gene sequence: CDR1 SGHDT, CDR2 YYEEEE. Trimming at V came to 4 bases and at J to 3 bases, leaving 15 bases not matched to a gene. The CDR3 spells CASSHLRTGLRVKNIQYF. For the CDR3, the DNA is TGTGCCAGCAGCCATCTTAGGACAGGGCTGAGAGTCAAAAACATTCAGTACTTC.

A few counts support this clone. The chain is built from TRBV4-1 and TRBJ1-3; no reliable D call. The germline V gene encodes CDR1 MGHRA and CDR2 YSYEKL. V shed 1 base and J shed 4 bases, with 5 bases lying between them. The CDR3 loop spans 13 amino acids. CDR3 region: CASSQGRGNTIYF. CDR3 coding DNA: TGCGCCAGCAGCCAAGGAAGGGGAAACACCATATATTTT.

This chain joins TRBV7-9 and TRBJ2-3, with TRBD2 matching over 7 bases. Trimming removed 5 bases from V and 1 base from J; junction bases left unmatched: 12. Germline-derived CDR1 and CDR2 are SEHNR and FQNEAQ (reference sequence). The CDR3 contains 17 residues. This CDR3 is CASSEWGGAAGTDTQYF. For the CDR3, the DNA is TGTGCCAGCAGCGAGTGGGGAGGGGCGGCGGGCACAGATACGCAGTATTTT.

CDR3 in DNA: TGTGCCAGTAGTGAACAAGGACGTTACAGGGGCTCCTACGAGCAGTACTTC. It encodes CASSEQGRYRGSYEQYF. The chain has TRBV19 and TRBJ2-7; 7 bases match TRBD1. The CDR3 length is 17 residues. The junction had 13 bases not matched to a gene; V was cut back by 5 bases and J by 0 bases. CDR1 LNHDA and CDR2 SQIVND come from the germline V gene (reference sequence).

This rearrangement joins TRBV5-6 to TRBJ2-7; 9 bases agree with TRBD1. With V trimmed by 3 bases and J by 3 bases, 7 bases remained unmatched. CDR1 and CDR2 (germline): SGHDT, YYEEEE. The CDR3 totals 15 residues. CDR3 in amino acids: CASSSTDRGNYEQYF. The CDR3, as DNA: TGTGCCAGCAGCTCTACTGACAGGGGGAACTACGAGCAGTACTTC. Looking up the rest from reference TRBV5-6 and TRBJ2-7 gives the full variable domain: DAGVTQSPTHLIKTRGQQVTLRCSPKSGHDTVSWYQQALGQGPQFIFQYYEEEERQRGNFPDRFSGHQFPNYSSELNVNALLLGDSALYLCASSSTDRGNYEQYFGPGTRLTVT.

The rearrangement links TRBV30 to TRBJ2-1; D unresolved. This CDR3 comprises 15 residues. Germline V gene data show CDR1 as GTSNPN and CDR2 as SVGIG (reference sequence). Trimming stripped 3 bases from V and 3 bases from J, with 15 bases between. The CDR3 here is CAWRTQARYYNEQFF. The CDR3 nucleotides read TGTGCCTGGAGGACTCAGGCCAGATACTACAATGAGCAGTTCTTC. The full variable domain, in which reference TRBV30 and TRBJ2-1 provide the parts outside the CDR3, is SQTIHQWPATLVQPVGSPLSLECTVEGTSNPNLYWYRQAAGRGLQLLFYSVGIGQISSEVPQNLSASRPQDRQFILSSKKLLLSDSGFYLCAWRTQARYYNEQFFGPGTRLTVL.

The CDR3 DNA sequence: TGTGCCAGCAGCTTGGCGGCAACAGATACGCAGTATTTT. This translates into CASSLAATDTQYF. This chain links TRBV5-4 with TRBJ2-3; no firm D call. The V gene lost 0 bases and the J gene lost 3 bases, with 5 bases spanning the gap. The CDR3 is made up of 13 amino acids. The germline V gene has CDR1 SGHNT and CDR2 YYREEE (reference sequence).

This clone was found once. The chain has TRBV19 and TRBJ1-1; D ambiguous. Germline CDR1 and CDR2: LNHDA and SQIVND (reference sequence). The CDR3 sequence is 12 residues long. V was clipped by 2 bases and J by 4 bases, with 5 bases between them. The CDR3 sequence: CASSIMGTEAFF. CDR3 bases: TGTGCCAGTAGTATAATGGGCACTGAAGCTTTCTTT.

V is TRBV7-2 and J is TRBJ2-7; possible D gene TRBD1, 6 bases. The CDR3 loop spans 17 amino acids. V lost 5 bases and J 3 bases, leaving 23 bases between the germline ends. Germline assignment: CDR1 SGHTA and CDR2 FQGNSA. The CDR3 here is CASSPRRSWGPFYEQYF. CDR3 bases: TGTGCCAGCAGCCCCAGGAGGTCCTGGGGGCCCTTCTACGAGCAGTACTTC.

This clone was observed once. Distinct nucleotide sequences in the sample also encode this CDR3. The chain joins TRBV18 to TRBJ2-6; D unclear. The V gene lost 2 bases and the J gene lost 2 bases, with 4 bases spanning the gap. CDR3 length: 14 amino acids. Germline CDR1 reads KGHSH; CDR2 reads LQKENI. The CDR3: CASSPGTGANVLTF. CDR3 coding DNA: TGTGCCAGCTCACCAGGGACTGGGGCCAACGTCCTGACTTTC.

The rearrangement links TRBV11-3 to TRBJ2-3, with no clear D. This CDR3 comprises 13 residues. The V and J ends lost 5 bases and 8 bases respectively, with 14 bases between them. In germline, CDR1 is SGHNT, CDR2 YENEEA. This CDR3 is CASSGPSSRTQYF. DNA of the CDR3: TGTGCCAGCAGCGGACCGAGCTCGCGTACGCAGTATTTT.

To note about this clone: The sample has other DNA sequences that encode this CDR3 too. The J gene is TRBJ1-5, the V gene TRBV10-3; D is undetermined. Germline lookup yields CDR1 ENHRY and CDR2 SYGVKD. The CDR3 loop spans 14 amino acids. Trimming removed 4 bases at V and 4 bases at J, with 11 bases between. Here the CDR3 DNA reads TGTGCCATCAGTGGGGCAGAGAGGAATCAGCCCCAGCATTTT. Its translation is CAISGAERNQPQHF.

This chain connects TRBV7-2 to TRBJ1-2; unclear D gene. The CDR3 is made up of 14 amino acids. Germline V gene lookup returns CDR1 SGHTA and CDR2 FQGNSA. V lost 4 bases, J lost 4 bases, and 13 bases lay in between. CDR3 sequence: CASSSSAERYGYTF. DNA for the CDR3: TGTGCCAGCAGCTCATCAGCAGAGCGCTATGGCTACACCTTC.

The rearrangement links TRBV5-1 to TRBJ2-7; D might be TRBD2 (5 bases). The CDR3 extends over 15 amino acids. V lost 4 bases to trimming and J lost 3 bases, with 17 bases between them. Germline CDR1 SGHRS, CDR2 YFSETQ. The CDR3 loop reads CASSARTDSDYEQYF. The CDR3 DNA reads TGCGCCAGCAGCGCCCGGACTGACTCGGACTACGAGCAGTACTTC.

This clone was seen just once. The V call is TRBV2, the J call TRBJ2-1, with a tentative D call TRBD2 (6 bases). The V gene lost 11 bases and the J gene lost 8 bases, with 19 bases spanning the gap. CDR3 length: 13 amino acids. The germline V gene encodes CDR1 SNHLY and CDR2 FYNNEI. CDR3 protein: CALPKEGPDEQFF. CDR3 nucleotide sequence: TGTGCCCTCCCCAAGGAGGGCCCAGATGAGCAGTTCTTC.

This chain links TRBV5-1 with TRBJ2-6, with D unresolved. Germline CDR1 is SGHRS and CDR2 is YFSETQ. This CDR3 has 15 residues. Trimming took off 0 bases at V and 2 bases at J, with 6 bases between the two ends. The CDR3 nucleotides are TGCGCCAGCAGCTTGGCGGGTGCTGGGGCCAACGTCCTGACTTTC. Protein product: CASSLAGAGANVLTF.

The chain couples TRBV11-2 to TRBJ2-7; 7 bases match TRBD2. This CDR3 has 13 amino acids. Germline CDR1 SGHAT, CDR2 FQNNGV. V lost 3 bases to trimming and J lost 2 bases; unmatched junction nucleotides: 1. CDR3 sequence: CASSLAGAYEQYF. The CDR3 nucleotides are TGTGCCAGCAGCTTGGCGGGAGCCTACGAGCAGTACTTC.

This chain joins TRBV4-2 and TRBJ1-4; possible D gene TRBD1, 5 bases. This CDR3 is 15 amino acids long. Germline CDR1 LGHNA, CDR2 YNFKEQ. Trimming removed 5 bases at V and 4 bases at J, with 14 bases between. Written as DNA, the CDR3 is TGTGCCAGCAGCTTAGCCGGGACGGTTAATGAAAAACTGTTTTTT. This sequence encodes CASSLAGTVNEKLFF.

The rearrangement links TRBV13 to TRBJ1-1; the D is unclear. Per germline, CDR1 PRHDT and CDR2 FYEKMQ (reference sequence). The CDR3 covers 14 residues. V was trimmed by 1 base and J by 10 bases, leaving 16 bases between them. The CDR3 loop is CASSLDGGLSVAFF. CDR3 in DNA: TGTGCCAGCAGCTTAGATGGAGGGTTAAGCGTAGCTTTCTTT.

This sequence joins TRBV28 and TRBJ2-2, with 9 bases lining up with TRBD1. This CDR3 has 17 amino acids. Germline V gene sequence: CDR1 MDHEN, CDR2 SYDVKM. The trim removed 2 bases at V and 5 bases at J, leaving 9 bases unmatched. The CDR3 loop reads CASSLPPGTGRTGELFF. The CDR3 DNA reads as TGTGCCAGCAGTTTACCCCCGGGGACAGGGAGAACCGGGGAGCTGTTTTTT.

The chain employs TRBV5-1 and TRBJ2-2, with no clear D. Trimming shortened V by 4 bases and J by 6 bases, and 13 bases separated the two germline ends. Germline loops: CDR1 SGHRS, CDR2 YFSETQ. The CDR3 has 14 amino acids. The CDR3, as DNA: TGCGCCAGCAGCGCCTTGGCCGCGGCCGGGGAGCTGTTTTTT. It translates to CASSALAAAGELFF.